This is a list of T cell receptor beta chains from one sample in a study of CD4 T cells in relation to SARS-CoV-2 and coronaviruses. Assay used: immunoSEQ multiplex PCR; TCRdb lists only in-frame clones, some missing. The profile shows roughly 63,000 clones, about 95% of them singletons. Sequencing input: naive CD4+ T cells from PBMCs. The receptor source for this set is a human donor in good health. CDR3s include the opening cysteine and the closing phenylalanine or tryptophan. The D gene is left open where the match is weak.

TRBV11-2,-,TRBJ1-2,CASSLIGAPGYTF
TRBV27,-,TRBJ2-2,CASSRTVNTGELFF
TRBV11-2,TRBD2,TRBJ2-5,CASSLGGSGSETQYF
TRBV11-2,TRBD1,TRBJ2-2,CASSFRQGTNTGELFF
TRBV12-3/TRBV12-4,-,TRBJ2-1,CASSFSLNSEQFF
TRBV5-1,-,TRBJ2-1,CASSLSGDYNEQFF
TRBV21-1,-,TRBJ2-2,CASSTGEGPAGELFF
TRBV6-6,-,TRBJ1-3,CASSYSPGSSGNTIYF
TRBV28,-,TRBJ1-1,CASSPLRRGTEAFF
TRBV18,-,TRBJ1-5,CASSSSSNQPQHF
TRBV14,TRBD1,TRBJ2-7,CASSRTGGYSYEQYF
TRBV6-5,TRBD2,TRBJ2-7,CASTGGETGNPSMYF
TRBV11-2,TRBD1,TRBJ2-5,CASSLGGGRTGGETQYF
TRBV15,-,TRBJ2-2,CATSRESGPPGELFF
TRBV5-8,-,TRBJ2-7,CASRPRGGSYEQYF
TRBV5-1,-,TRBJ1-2,CASSDNYGYTF
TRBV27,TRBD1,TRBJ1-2,CASSSNHQGQGFGYTF
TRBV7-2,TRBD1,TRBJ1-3,CASSLETGVGNTIYF